The T cell receptor (beta chain) described here comes from a study of T cells expressing NK-cell markers. On the study more broadly: It was sorted CD3+CD56-NKG2C+, CD3+CD56+NKG2C- and CD3+CD56+NKG2C+ T cells that provided the TCR beta repertoires. Within the sequenced cohort of eight donors, seven exhibited HCMV seropositivity and one was seronegative. Regarding the study as a whole: In a handful of donors, these clonotypes also led the CD3+CD56-NKG2C+ fraction.

With UMIs, 5'RACE template switching was used to make TCR beta cDNA. From its re-call of the 5' RACE reads, TCRdb lists each CDR3 protein once, without DNA. Found here are fewer than 18,000 distinct CDR3 sequences; the top ten clones hold approximately 59%. CDR3 length equals 14 residues. Per germline, CDR1 SGHDN and CDR2 FVKESK. On this clonotype: Its antigen is as yet unknown.

This chain joins TRBV14 and TRBJ2-1; checking the TCRdb D call of TRBD1 is not possible without DNA. This sequence originates from a man aged 18 to 69 in good health. The sample taken for sequencing was blood T cells: a sorted CD56 or NKG2C T cell subset, CD4+ or CD8+ T cells, or bulk PBMC T cells (not recorded which). CDR3 in amino acids: CASSQDLRGTEQFF.